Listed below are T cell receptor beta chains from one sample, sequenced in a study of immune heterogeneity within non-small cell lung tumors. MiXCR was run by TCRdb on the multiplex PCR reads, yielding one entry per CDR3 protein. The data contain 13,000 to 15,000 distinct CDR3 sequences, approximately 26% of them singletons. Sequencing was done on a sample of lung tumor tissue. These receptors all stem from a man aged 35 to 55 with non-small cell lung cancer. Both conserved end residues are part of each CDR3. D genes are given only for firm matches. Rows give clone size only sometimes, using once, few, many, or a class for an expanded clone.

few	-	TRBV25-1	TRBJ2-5	TGTGCCAGCAGTGAATTTATGGGAAAAGAGACCCAGTACTTC	CASSEFMGKETQYF
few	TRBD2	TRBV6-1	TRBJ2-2	TGTGCCAGCAGGGGGGGGGGATGGACCGGGGAGCTGTTTTTT	CASRGGGWTGELFF
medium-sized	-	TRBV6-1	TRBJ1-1	TGTGCCAGCAGCACCCGGACTCAGGCGGCCACTGAAGCTTTCTTT	CASSTRTQAATEAFF
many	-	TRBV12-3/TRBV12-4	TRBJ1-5	TGTGCCAGCAGTTTAGGGGGTTCTGGTCAGCCCCAGCATTTT	CASSLGGSGQPQHF
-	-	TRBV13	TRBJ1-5	TGTGCCAGCAGCTTGGGTATTAGGGATCAGCCCCAGCATTTT	CASSLGIRDQPQHF
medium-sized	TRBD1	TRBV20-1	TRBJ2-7	TGCAGTGCTGGTACAGGGGGCCGGAAATCCTACGAGCAGTACTTC	CSAGTGGRKSYEQYF
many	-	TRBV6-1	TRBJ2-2	TGTGCCAGCAGAGGTATGGGAACCGGGGAGCTGTTTTTT	CASRGMGTGELFF
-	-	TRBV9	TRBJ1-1	TGTGCCAGCAGCGTAGAAGACAGGTTAGCGATGAACACTGAAGCTTTCTTT	CASSVEDRLAMNTEAFF
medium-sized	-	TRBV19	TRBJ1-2	TGTGCCAGTAGTATAAGAGGAGGGAAGGACTATGGCTACACCTTC	CASSIRGGKDYGYTF
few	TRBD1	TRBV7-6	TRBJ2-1	TGTGCCAGCAGCTTCGGGGACAGGGGGGGTGAGCAGTTCTTC	CASSFGDRGGEQFF
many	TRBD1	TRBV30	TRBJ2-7	TGTGCCCCCGGGACAGTGCGTCCCTACGAGCAGTACTTC	CAPGTVRPYEQYF
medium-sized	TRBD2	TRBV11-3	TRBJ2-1	TGTGCCAGCAGCGCTAGAGGGAGCGGGAGCTCCTACAATGAGCAGTTCTTC	CASSARGSGSSYNEQFF
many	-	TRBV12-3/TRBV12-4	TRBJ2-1	TGTGCCAGCAGTTTTGGCAGGGTTCCTAATGAGCAGTTCTTC	CASSFGRVPNEQFF
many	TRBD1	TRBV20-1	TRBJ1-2	TGCAGTGCTAGAGATTACAGGGGAAGTGGTGGCTACACCTTC	CSARDYRGSGGYTF
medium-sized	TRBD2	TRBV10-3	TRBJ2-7	TGTGCCATCAGTGAGTCGGGGGAGGGCCGGGGCGAGCAGTACTTC	CAISESGEGRGEQYF
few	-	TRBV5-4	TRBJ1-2	TGTGCCAGCAGCCCTAGACGGAGTTCTATGCGAGGCTACACCTTC	CASSPRRSSMRGYTF
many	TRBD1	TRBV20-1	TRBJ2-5	TGCAGTGCTAGAGTCAGCGGCGGCAGGGGGGAGACCCAGTACTTC	CSARVSGGRGETQYF
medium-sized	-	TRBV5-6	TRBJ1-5	TGTGCCAGCAGCCTTTGGGGGTGGAGCAATCAGCCCCAGCATTTT	CASSLWGWSNQPQHF
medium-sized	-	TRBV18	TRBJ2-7	TGTGCCAGCTCACCCGGGACAAGCTCCTACGAGCAGTACTTC	CASSPGTSSYEQYF
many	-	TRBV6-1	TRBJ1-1	TGTGCCACACGGTCAGGGAGTTTTAGGGCTTTCTTT	CATRSGSFRAFF
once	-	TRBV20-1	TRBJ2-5	TGCAGTGCTAGAGACTGGGAGACCCAGTACTTC	CSARDWETQYF
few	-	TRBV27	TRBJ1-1	TGTGCCAGCAGCCGAGGTGGGGGAATTGGGAACACTGAAGCTTTCTTT	CASSRGGGIGNTEAFF
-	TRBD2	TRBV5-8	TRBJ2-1	TGTGCCAGCAGCTGGGAGACTAGCGCCTACAATGAGCAGTTCTTC	CASSWETSAYNEQFF
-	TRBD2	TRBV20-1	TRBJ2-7	TGCAGTGCCACCGGGACTAGATTAGGCGAGCAGTACTTC	CSATGTRLGEQYF
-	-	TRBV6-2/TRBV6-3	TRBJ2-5	TGTGCCAACCCATTTGGGGAGACCCAGTACTTC	CANPFGETQYF
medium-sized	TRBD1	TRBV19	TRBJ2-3	TGTGCCAGTAGTTGGGGGACAGGTTACGATACGCAGTATTTT	CASSWGTGYDTQYF
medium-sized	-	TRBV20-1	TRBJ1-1	TGCAGTGCTAGAGTCATGAACACTGAAGCTTTCTTT	CSARVMNTEAFF
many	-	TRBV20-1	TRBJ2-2	TGCAGTGCTAGAGATAGAGGGAGTGGCGGGGAGCTGTTTTTT	CSARDRGSGGELFF
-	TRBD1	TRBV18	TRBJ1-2	TGTGCCAGCGACAAGGGGGCGGGAGGCTACACCTTC	CASDKGAGGYTF
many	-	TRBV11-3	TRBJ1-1	TGTGCCAGCAGCTTAGACGGTAGGGGCGGGAACACTGAAGCTTTCTTT	CASSLDGRGGNTEAFF
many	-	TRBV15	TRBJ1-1	TGTGCCACCAGCAGAGAGGCAGGGGTTGCCACTGAAGCTTTCTTT	CATSREAGVATEAFF
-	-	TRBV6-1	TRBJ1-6	TGTGCCGGCAGTGAAGCAGTACCGTTCAGCTCACCCCTCCACTTT	CAGSEAVPFSSPLHF
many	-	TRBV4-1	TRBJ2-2	TGCGCCAGCAGCCGCCAGACAGGGAGGTCGAACACCGGGGAGCTGTTTTTT	CASSRQTGRSNTGELFF
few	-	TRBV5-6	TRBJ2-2	TGTGCCAGCAGCTTGGTTGAACTAGACACCGGGGAGCTGTTTTTT	CASSLVELDTGELFF
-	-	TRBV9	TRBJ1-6	TGTGCCAGCAGCCCTCACCCCGGACCGGCGCAATCACCCCTCCCCTTT	CASSPHPGPAQSPLPF
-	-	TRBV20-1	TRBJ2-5	TGCAGTGCTAGGAGTCGGCAGGGGAACCAAGAGACCGAGTACTTC	CSARSRQGNQETEYF
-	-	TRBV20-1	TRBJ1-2	TGCAGTGCTAGAGACCCTCGGAGGGGGGACCTCTATGGCTACAGCTTC	CSARDPRRGDLYGYSF
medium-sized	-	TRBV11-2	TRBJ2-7	TGTGCCAGCAGCTTAGCTATGTCAGGGTACGAGCAGTACTTC	CASSLAMSGYEQYF
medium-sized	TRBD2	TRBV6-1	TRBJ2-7	TGTGCCAGCAGCTCCGGGACTAGCCAGTACGAGCAGTACTTC	CASSSGTSQYEQYF
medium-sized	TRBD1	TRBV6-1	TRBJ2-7	TGTGCCGGTAGACAGGGTGAGAACGAGCAGTACTTC	CAGRQGENEQYF
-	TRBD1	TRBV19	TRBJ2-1	TGTGCCAGTAGTATAGATCGGACAGGGTCCTACAATGAGCAGTTCTTC	CASSIDRTGSYNEQFF
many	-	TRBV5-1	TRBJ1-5	TGCGCCAGCAGCTCGGGGGACATGAATCAGCCCCAGCATTTT	CASSSGDMNQPQHF
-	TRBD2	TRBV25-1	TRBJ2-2	TGTGCCATCAGTGAACGGACTAGCGGGAGTGGCGGGGAGCTGTTTTTT	CAISERTSGSGGELFF
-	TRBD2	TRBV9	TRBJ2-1	TGTGCCAGCGGGAGGGCCGTTGAGCAGTTCTTC	CASGRAVEQFF
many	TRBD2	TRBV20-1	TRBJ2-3	TGCAGTGCTAGAGGGCTAGCGGGTCACGATACGCAGTATTTT	CSARGLAGHDTQYF
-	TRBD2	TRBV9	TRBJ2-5	TGTGCCAGCAGCGTAGAGGGGCGGGGGGCGCGGGAGACCCAGTACTTC	CASSVEGRGARETQYF
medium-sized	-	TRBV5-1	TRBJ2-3	TGCGCCAGCAGCTTGAGTCGCCCTGGCACAGATACGCAGTATTTT	CASSLSRPGTDTQYF